Each of the 21 T cell receptor beta chains below was sequenced from the same sample in a study of cytomegalovirus exposure and HLA in healthy donors. The PCR employed 60 Vbeta primers together with 13 Jbeta primers. The table came from immunoSEQ multiplex PCR; TCRdb's copy has only in-frame clones and leaves some out. The sample has roughly 140,000 clones; approximately 80% are singletons. Sequencing was carried out using PBMCs. These receptor sequences come from a female donor in good health and CMV-seronegative.

The chain has TRBV19 and TRBJ2-7; 8 bases agree with TRBD2. This CDR3 comprises 15 residues. V shed 0 bases and J 3 bases; nucleotides not matched to a gene: 4. Germline V gene sequence: CDR1 LNHDA, CDR2 SQIVND (reference sequence). This CDR3 is CASSIERGALYEQYF. DNA of the CDR3: TGTGCCAGTAGTATAGAGCGGGGGGCCCTCTACGAGCAGTACTTC.

The CDR3 bases are TGTGCCAGCAGCTTTGGGACAGCAAATAACTATGGCTACACCTTC. Its translation is CASSFGTANNYGYTF. The rearrangement joins TRBV5-4 to TRBJ1-2, with TRBD1 identical over 7 bases. This CDR3 comprises 15 residues. Germline V CDR1 and CDR2: SGHNT, YYREEE (reference sequence). J gave up 1 base and V 2 bases, and 5 bases lay outside the gene matches.

The V call is TRBV28, the J call TRBJ2-7; the match to TRBD2 covers 14 bases. The V segment lost 7 bases and the J segment 7 bases; nucleotides outside the gene matches: 3. This CDR3 has 13 amino acids. Germline CDR1 and CDR2: MDHEN and SYDVKM. CDR3: CASKRLAGGEQYF. The CDR3 coding sequence is TGTGCCAGCAAAAGACTAGCGGGAGGGGAGCAGTACTTC. The whole variable domain, filled in from reference TRBV28 and TRBJ2-7, reads DVKVTQSSRYLVKRTGEKVFLECVQDMDHENMFWYRQDPGLGLRLIYFSYDVKMKEKGDIPEGYSVSREKKERFSLILESASTNQTSMYLCASKRLAGGEQYFGPGTRLTVT.

The rearrangement joins TRBV5-1 to TRBJ2-5; TRBD1 agrees at 7 bases. The J call may be wrong; the DNA end is better matched by TRBJ2-7. Germline V gene lookup returns CDR1 SGHRS and CDR2 YFSETQ. The CDR3 runs 15 residues. The CDR3 nucleotides are TGCGCCAGCAGCGACGGGACAGCCCCCTCCTACGAGCAGTACTTC. Translation gives CASSDGTAPSYEQYF.

As DNA, the CDR3 is TGTGCCAGCAGTCGGGTGCCGGACAATGAGCAGTTCTTC. It yields the protein CASSRVPDNEQFF. The chain joins TRBV6-1 to TRBJ2-1; D is unresolved. Between the trimmed V and J ends, which lost 5 bases and 5 bases, there was a span of 10 bases. Looked up from germline, CDR1 is MNHNS and CDR2 is SASEGT. The CDR3 runs to 13 residues.

The chain recombines TRBV29-1 with TRBJ1-1; maybe TRBD1 (5 bases). Germline-derived CDR1 and CDR2 are SQVTM and ANQGSEA. The CDR3 is made up of 15 amino acids. Deletions cut 6 bases from V and 0 bases from J, with 17 bases between. Here the CDR3 reads CSVRKDGGMNTEAFF. For the CDR3, the DNA is TGCAGCGTCCGGAAGGACGGGGGGATGAACACTGAAGCTTTCTTT.

V usage is TRBV9 and J usage is TRBJ1-1; tentatively, D is TRBD1 (5 bases). Germline CDR1 and CDR2: SGDLS and YYNGEE. Between the trimmed V and J ends, which lost 0 bases and 0 bases, there was a span of 15 bases. The CDR3 has 17 residues. The CDR3 here is CASSVGSGGYMNTEAFF. CDR3 bases: TGTGCCAGCAGCGTAGGGTCGGGGGGGTATATGAACACTGAAGCTTTCTTT.

The chain has TRBV4-3 and TRBJ2-5; 7 nucleotides match TRBD2. Germline-derived CDR1 and CDR2 are LGHNA and YSLEER. This CDR3 has 18 residues. V lost 0 bases, J lost 5 bases, and 15 bases stayed unmatched. The CDR3 spells CASSQEGLGRVSWETQYF. Here the CDR3 DNA reads TGCGCCAGCAGCCAAGAGGGGTTGGGGAGGGTCTCTTGGGAGACCCAGTACTTC.

The J gene is TRBJ2-3, the V gene TRBV21-1; TRBD2 reflects the table's D call only, with no check against the DNA. TRBV21-1 is recorded as a pseudogene. The CDR3 length is 16 residues. CDR3 in amino acids: CASSKVSGRDTDTQYF. DNA for the CDR3: TGTGCCAGCAGCAAAGTAAGTGGTCGGGACACAGATACGCAGTATTTT.

The chain is built from TRBV7-9 and TRBJ2-5; 10 positions agree with TRBD1. CDR1 and CDR2 from the germline V gene are SEHNR and FQNEAQ (reference sequence). The trim removed 5 bases at V and 9 bases at J, leaving 12 bases unmatched. CDR3 length equals 15 residues. The CDR3 region has the DNA TGTGCCAGCAGCCCCGCCGGGACAGGGGCCGTGGCCCAGTACTTC. Translating it yields CASSPAGTGAVAQYF.

V gene TRBV7-2 combines with J gene TRBJ1-5; no definite D call. CDR3 length: 16 amino acids. Germline lookup yields CDR1 SGHTA and CDR2 FQGNSA. Trimming stripped 1 base from V and 0 bases from J, with 10 bases between. CDR3 sequence reads: CASSLVGGVSNQPQHF. The CDR3 DNA follows: TGTGCCAGCAGCTTAGTAGGCGGGGTTAGCAATCAGCCCCAGCATTTT. Together with reference TRBV7-2 and TRBJ1-5, the CDR3 gives the full variable domain: GAGVSQSPSNKVTEKGKDVELRCDPISGHTALYWYRQSLGQGLEFLIYFQGNSAPDKSGLPSDRFSAERTGGSVSTLTIQRTQQEDSAVYLCASSLVGGVSNQPQHFGDGTRLSIL.

This chain joins TRBV6-6 and TRBJ2-5; 7 bases are shared with TRBD1. The V and J ends lost 2 bases and 4 bases, in that order; junction bases with no gene match: 10. The germline gives CDR1 MNHNY, CDR2 SVGAGI (reference sequence). The CDR3 loop spans 16 amino acids. The CDR3 here is CASSYHTQGSGETQYF. The CDR3 DNA reads TGTGCCAGCAGTTACCATACACAGGGGTCTGGAGAGACCCAGTACTTC.

The chain is built from TRBV30 and TRBJ2-3; 10 positions match TRBD2. V lost 0 bases to trimming and J lost 0 bases; unmatched junction nucleotides: 0. The CDR3 loop spans 15 amino acids. The germline gives CDR1 GTSNPN, CDR2 SVGIG (reference sequence). CDR3 protein: CAWSVLAGSTDTQYF. CDR3 nucleotides: TGTGCCTGGAGTGTACTAGCGGGGAGCACAGATACGCAGTATTTT.

The J gene is TRBJ1-5, the V gene TRBV10-1, with 9 bases identical to TRBD1. V shed 9 bases and J 6 bases; nucleotides not matched to a gene: 9. CDR1 and CDR2 (germline): WNHNN, SYGVQD (reference sequence). This CDR3 is built from 14 residues. This CDR3 reads CARGDRAESQPQHF. DNA for the CDR3: TGCGCCAGAGGGGACAGGGCAGAAAGTCAGCCCCAGCATTTT.

This rearrangement joins TRBV6-1 to TRBJ2-5, with 11 bases lining up with TRBD2. The length of the CDR3 is 16 residues. Germline CDR1 and CDR2: MNHNS and SASEGT. J lost 3 bases, V lost 3 bases, and 6 bases had no gene match. CDR3 sequence: CASSERVAGGKETQYF. The CDR3 DNA sequence: TGTGCCAGCAGTGAGAGAGTAGCGGGGGGGAAAGAGACCCAGTACTTC.

The table lists this clone with a count of one. The chain joins TRBV7-6 to TRBJ1-4, with TRBD1 identical over 8 bases. The CDR3 has 17 amino acids. With V trimmed by 3 bases and J by 4 bases, 10 bases remained unmatched. Germline loops: CDR1 SGHVS, CDR2 FNYEAQ. CDR3 DNA: TGTGCCAGCAGCTTTTACACCGGGACAGGCTTTAATGAAAAACTGTTTTTT. It yields the protein CASSFYTGTGFNEKLFF.

This clone has just a few counts. The J gene is TRBJ2-7, the V gene TRBV6-5, with D perhaps TRBD1 (6 bases). V was pared by 6 bases and J by 2 bases, with 17 bases between. Germline CDR1 MNHEY, CDR2 SVGAGI. This CDR3 spans 15 amino acids. The CDR3 spells CASSRGQSFAYEQYF. The CDR3 bases are TGTGCCAGCAGCCGAGGACAGAGCTTCGCCTACGAGCAGTACTTC.

This chain uses TRBV9 with TRBJ2-3, with D perhaps TRBD2 (6 bases). The V gene's germline CDR1 is SGDLS and CDR2 YYNGEE. V gave up 4 bases and J gave up 2 bases, with 20 bases separating them. This CDR3 comprises 17 residues. The CDR3 nucleotides read TGTGCCAGCAGCCCCCGAGAGTTGGGGACTTTCACAGATACGCAGTATTTT. Amino acid sequence: CASSPRELGTFTDTQYF.

The chain recombines TRBV30 with TRBJ2-7; 9 positions agree with TRBD1. With V trimmed by 1 base and J by 1 base, 2 bases remained unmatched. The germline V gene has CDR1 GTSNPN and CDR2 SVGIG (reference sequence). This CDR3 has 14 residues. CDR3 protein: CAWSAGTGSYEQYF. CDR3 coding DNA: TGTGCCTGGAGTGCCGGGACAGGGTCCTACGAGCAGTACTTC.

Written as DNA, the CDR3 is TGTGCCAGCAGTTGGGCCCAGGACAGGGCAAGCGGGGAGCTGTTTTTT. This translates into CASSWAQDRASGELFF. The rearrangement uses TRBV27 and TRBJ2-2, with 8 bases identical to TRBD1. CDR1 and CDR2 (germline): MNHEY, SMNVEV (reference sequence). The length of the CDR3 is 16 residues. J gave up 7 bases and V 4 bases, and 11 bases lay outside the gene matches.

The CDR3 sequence is CASRGTGGWGELFF. CDR3 in DNA: TGTGCCAGCAGGGGGACAGGGGGCTGGGGGGAGCTGTTTTTT. The chain uses TRBV6-1 and TRBJ2-2, with 12 bases identical to TRBD1. The CDR3 contains 14 residues. Germline CDR1 and CDR2: MNHNS and SASEGT. Trimming removed 6 bases from V and 8 bases from J; junction bases left unmatched: 4.